Below, 4 T cell receptor beta chains from the same sample are listed, as sequenced in a study of cytomegalovirus exposure and HLA in healthy donors. With 60 Vbeta and 13 Jbeta primers, the PCR was carried out. Generated by immunoSEQ multiplex PCR, the TCRdb table keeps only in-frame clones and is missing some. Among roughly 43,000 clones, approximately 60% were seen once, and the ten largest hold 8% to 9.5%. Sequencing was carried out using PBMCs. Receptors originate from a human donor in good health.

V gene TRBV6-5 combines with J gene TRBJ1-3; 8 bases line up with TRBD1. The trim removed 6 bases at V and 2 bases at J, leaving 6 bases unmatched. The germline V gene has CDR1 MNHEY and CDR2 SVGAGI. CDR3 length: 15 amino acids. As DNA, the CDR3 is TGTGCCAGCAGGACAGGGGTCCTCACTGGAAACACCATATATTTT. It encodes CASRTGVLTGNTIYF.

This clone has more than one count but fewer than ten. This chain joins TRBV14 and TRBJ2-3; 10 bases match TRBD2. Germline CDR1 reads SGHDN; CDR2 reads FVKESK. The CDR3 runs 15 residues. V gave up 3 bases and J gave up 6 bases; unmatched junction bases: 6. The CDR3 sequence: CASSHPAGGEDTQYF. The DNA for the CDR3 is TGTGCCAGCAGCCACCCAGCGGGGGGGGAGGATACGCAGTATTTT.

The rearrangement uses TRBV29-1 and TRBJ1-1, with 8 bases matching TRBD1. The CDR3 consists of 14 residues. Germline CDR1 is SQVTM and CDR2 is ANQGSEA. The V gene end was trimmed by 4 bases and the J gene end by 1 base; junction bases not matched to a gene: 5. The chain's CDR3 is CSVGQGWANTEAFF. The DNA of the CDR3 is TGCAGCGTTGGACAGGGGTGGGCGAACACTGAAGCTTTCTTT.

The genes are TRBV2 and TRBJ2-1; D is unclear. Germline CDR1 SNHLY, CDR2 FYNNEI. The CDR3 is made up of 11 amino acids. The V end lost 5 bases, the J end lost 4 bases, and 3 bases lay between the germline ends. DNA of the CDR3: TGTGCCAGCAGTCTTTACAATGAGCAGTTCTTC. This gives the protein CASSLYNEQFF.